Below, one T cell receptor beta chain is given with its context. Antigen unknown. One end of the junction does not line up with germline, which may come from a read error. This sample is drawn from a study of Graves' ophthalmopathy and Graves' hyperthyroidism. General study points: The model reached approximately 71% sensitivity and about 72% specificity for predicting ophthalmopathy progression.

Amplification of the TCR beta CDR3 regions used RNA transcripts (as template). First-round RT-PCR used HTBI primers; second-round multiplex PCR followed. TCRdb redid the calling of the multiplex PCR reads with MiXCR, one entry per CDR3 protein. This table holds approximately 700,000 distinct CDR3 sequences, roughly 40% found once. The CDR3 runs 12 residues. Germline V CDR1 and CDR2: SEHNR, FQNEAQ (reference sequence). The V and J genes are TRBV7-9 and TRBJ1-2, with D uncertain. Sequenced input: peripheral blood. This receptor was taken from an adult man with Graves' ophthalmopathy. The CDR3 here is CASSQNYGGYTF. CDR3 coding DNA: TGCGCCAGCAGCCAAAATTATGGGGGCTACACCTTC.